This T cell receptor (beta chain) derives from a study of cytomegalovirus exposure and HLA in healthy donors. Findings and caveats of the study: The authors listed 150 to 200 TCR beta chains as cytomegalovirus-associated. No immune exposure information besides CMV serostatus was available.

The CDR3 is made up of 15 amino acids. Trimming removed 1 base from V and 4 bases from J, with 11 bases in between. CDR1 and CDR2 from the germline V gene are SGHTA and FQGNSA. Nominally healthy donors provided the samples, though records likely missed some immune exposures. As to this clone: What it binds is unknown.

The PCR ran on 60 Vbeta and 13 Jbeta primers. Assay used: immunoSEQ multiplex PCR; TCRdb lists only in-frame clones, some missing. Here the sample spans some 170,000 clones, about four fifths being singletons. The material sequenced was PBMCs. J is TRBJ2-1 and V is TRBV7-2; D is possibly TRBD2 (6 bases). The clonotype comes from a young woman in good health and CMV-seropositive. The CDR3 DNA follows: TGTGCCAGCAGCTTAGACACCGGGAGTTACAATGAGCAGTTCTTC. Amino acids: CASSLDTGSYNEQFF.